This TCR beta chain was captured by sequencing in a study of naive and memory T cell subsets. Regarding the study as a whole: The RNA method is potentially sensitive to activation and differentiation changes.

The library had UMIs added by 3' ligation of an oligonucleotide to TCR cDNA. Whole blood, 2.5 ml, came from adult healthy volunteers. Unsorted total RNA, roughly 1 to 1000 ng, was DNase treated before reverse transcription. The SP2 primer and nested alpha and beta constant region primers amplified ligated cDNA in four rounds. Alpha and beta constant region primers primed reverse transcription for blood and skin samples. TCRdb fed the 5' RACE reads into MiXCR, producing one record per CDR3 protein. The data contain approximately 58,000 distinct CDR3 sequences, 7.2% of them singletons. Per the germline V gene, CDR1 is MNHNY and CDR2 is SVGAGI (reference sequence). CDR3 size: 18 residues. V shed 2 bases and J 1 base; nucleotides not matched to a gene: 10. This clonotype occurred many times. The antigen remains undetermined.

The V call is TRBV6-6, the J call TRBJ2-7; the match to TRBD2 covers 11 bases. The receptor was isolated from a male donor in good health. The DNA for the CDR3 is TGTGCCAGCAGTTACACTAGCGGGAGTCCCCTCGTTTCCTACGAGCAGTACTTC. Its translation is CASSYTSGSPLVSYEQYF.